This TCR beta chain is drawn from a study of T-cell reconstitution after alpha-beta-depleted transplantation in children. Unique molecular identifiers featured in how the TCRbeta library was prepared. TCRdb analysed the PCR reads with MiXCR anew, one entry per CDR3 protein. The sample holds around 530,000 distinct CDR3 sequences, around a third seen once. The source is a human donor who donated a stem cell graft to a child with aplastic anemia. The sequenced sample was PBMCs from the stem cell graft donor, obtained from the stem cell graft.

This chain's CDR3 is CSANRDERYNEQFF. The CDR3 DNA reads TGCAGTGCTAACCGGGACGAGCGGTACAATGAGCAGTTCTTC. The chain is built from TRBV20-1 and TRBJ2-1; the D gene could be TRBD1 or TRBD2 (5 bases each). V was pared by 4 bases and J by 4 bases, with 14 bases between. The CDR3 consists of 14 residues. Per germline, CDR1 DFQATT and CDR2 SNEGSKA (reference sequence).